This record concerns one T cell receptor beta chain sequence. Germline CDR1 is LGHNA and CDR2 is YSLEER. V lost 5 bases and J lost 2; bases outside the gene matches: 10. The CDR3 contains 16 residues. The data were produced by immunoSEQ multiplex PCR, yet TCRdb's version contains in-frame clones alone and is incomplete. The sample consists of fewer than 400,000 clones, 85% to 90% of them appearing once. The data belong to a study of blood T cell repertoires in COVID-19. About the research overall: PBMCs, B-cell-depleted T cells, or T cells were the source of the cDNA or gDNA that made up the material.

The sample taken for sequencing was peripheral blood. The origin of this receptor is a woman aged 25 to 39 with COVID-19, enrolled during active disease. This chain joins TRBV4-3 and TRBJ2-3; TRBD2 matches 7 bases. In DNA form, the CDR3 reads TGCGCCAGCAGCATCTGGGAGGGCACTTCCACAGATACGCAGTATTTT. Translated, it gives CASSIWEGTSTDTQYF.